A single T cell receptor beta chain is shown here with its context. Its antigen is as yet unknown. Generated by immunoSEQ multiplex PCR, the TCRdb table keeps only in-frame clones and is missing some. The sample includes about 480,000 clones, about 83% of them seen just once. V lost 4 bases, J lost 0 bases, and 2 bases stayed unmatched. This CDR3 has 15 residues. Germline CDR1 SGHDN, CDR2 FVKESK. This entry comes from a study of Ad26.COV2.S vaccination and SARS-CoV-2 variants. Study-level background: Dosing was one shot or two shots 56 days apart. Notes on the study in general: A substantial breadth of spike-specific CD8+ and CD4+ T cell responses after vaccination has been reported.

Specified treatment: around 19 received Ad26.COV2.S at low or high dose, single or two shots; about 5 received placebo; per-sample allocation not given. It was on day 63 after the first vaccine or placebo injection that samples were taken. The receptor's source is a person aged 18-60 years who received the Ad26.COV2.S COVID-19 vaccine or a placebo. The sample was peripheral blood, taken in a trial of Ad26.COV2.S vaccine versus placebo. The rearrangement uses TRBV14 and TRBJ1-2; TRBD1 matches at 10 bases. CDR3 protein: CASSLGQGANYGYTF. CDR3 in DNA: TGTGCCAGCAGCCTCGGACAGGGGGCTAACTATGGCTACACCTTC.